The 16 T cell receptor beta chains presented below share a single source sample, sequenced in a study of control samples from healthy donors and cancer patients. Profiling relied on immunoSEQ multiplex PCR, and the TCRdb table lists in-frame clones only, not all of them. The sample shows some 140,000 clones, over 85% of them seen only once. The sample comprised blood. These receptors were taken from a man in his forties in good health.

V and J are TRBV30 and TRBJ1-1; tentative D call: TRBD1 (6 bases). Germline V lookup: CDR1 GTSNPN, CDR2 SVGIG (reference sequence). The CDR3 consists of 15 residues. Trimming took off 5 bases at V and 0 bases at J, with 16 bases between the two ends. The CDR3 region is CAWHPSDRMNTEAFF. In nucleotides, the CDR3 is TGTGCCTGGCACCCCTCGGACAGAATGAACACTGAAGCTTTCTTT.

The genes are TRBV27 and TRBJ1-1; no clear D gene. CDR1 is MNHEY and CDR2 is SMNVEV in the germline V gene (reference sequence). The V and J ends lost 5 bases and 3 bases respectively, with 16 bases between them. CDR3 length: 15 amino acids. The chain's CDR3 is CASSPYTPGDTEAFF. CDR3 DNA: TGTGCCAGCAGTCCATACACCCCTGGGGACACTGAAGCTTTCTTT.

This chain uses TRBV19 with TRBJ1-5; 7 bases fit TRBD1. The V gene's germline CDR1 is LNHDA and CDR2 SQIVND (reference sequence). The ends lost 4 bases at V and 0 bases at J; junction bases unmatched: 12. The CDR3 extends over 18 amino acids. The CDR3 reads CASSTRPGQPYSNQPQHF. The CDR3 bases are TGTGCCAGTAGTACTCGCCCGGGACAGCCATATAGCAATCAGCCCCAGCATTTT. The full variable domain, its missing parts supplied by reference TRBV19 and TRBJ1-5, is DGGITQSPKYLFRKEGQNVTLSCEQNLNHDAMYWYRQDPGQGLRLIYYSQIVNDFQKGDIAEGYSVSREKKESFPLTVTSAQKNPTAFYLCASSTRPGQPYSNQPQHFGDGTRLSIL.

This rearrangement joins TRBV27 to TRBJ1-1; a weak D match, TRBD1 (5 bases). CDR3 size: 15 residues. The germline CDR1 and CDR2 sequences are MNHEY and SMNVEV (reference sequence). The V end lost 7 bases, the J end lost 4 bases, and 19 bases lay between the germline ends. The DNA of the CDR3 is TGTGCCAGCACCCAGGGAGTCGGTGCGATCACTGAAGCTTTCTTT. Translation: CASTQGVGAITEAFF.

The rearrangement links TRBV2 to TRBJ2-6; a weak D match, TRBD1 (6 bases). Germline CDR1 and CDR2: SNHLY and FYNNEI. Trimming removed 5 bases at V and 2 bases at J, with 7 bases between. This CDR3 contains 14 residues. The CDR3 coding sequence is TGTGCCAGCAGTAACAGGGCTGGGGCCAACGTCCTGACTTTC. It yields the protein CASSNRAGANVLTF.

V gene TRBV6-5 combines with J gene TRBJ2-1, with D tentatively TRBD1 (6 bases). The germline CDR1 and CDR2 sequences are MNHEY and SVGAGI. CDR3 length equals 16 residues. V was trimmed by 2 bases and J by 4 bases, leaving 15 bases between them. In nucleotides, the CDR3 is TGTGCCAGCAGTTACGAAGGCGCCAGGGGATACAATGAGCAGTTCTTC. As protein: CASSYEGARGYNEQFF.

The chain uses TRBV9 and TRBJ1-1; D might be TRBD1 (5 bases). V was cut by 2 bases and J by 7 bases, with 9 bases left in between. Germline-derived CDR1 and CDR2 are SGDLS and YYNGEE. This CDR3 is 12 amino acids long. The CDR3 spells CASSVGGSEAFF. As DNA, the CDR3 is TGTGCCAGCAGCGTTGGGGGGAGTGAAGCTTTCTTT. Full variable domain (rest looked up from reference TRBV9 and TRBJ1-1): DSGVTQTPKHLITATGQRVTLRCSPRSGDLSVYWYQQSLDQGLQFLIQYYNGEERAKGNILERFSAQQFPDLHSELNLSSLELGDSALYFCASSVGGSEAFFGQGTRLTVV.

CDR3 loop: CAWSMGTSNQPQHF. Written as DNA, the CDR3 is TGTGCCTGGAGTATGGGCACTAGCAATCAGCCCCAGCATTTT. The chain couples TRBV30 to TRBJ1-5; the D is unclear. The CDR3 totals 14 residues. Germline CDR1 is GTSNPN and CDR2 is SVGIG (reference sequence). V dropped 2 bases and J dropped 0 bases, with 8 bases sitting between them. Looking up the rest from reference TRBV30 and TRBJ1-5 gives the full variable domain: SQTIHQWPATLVQPVGSPLSLECTVEGTSNPNLYWYRQAAGRGLQLLFYSVGIGQISSEVPQNLSASRPQDRQFILSSKKLLLSDSGFYLCAWSMGTSNQPQHFGDGTRLSIL.

The J gene is TRBJ1-6, the V gene TRBV7-2, with 7 bases that match TRBD1. V gave up 5 bases and J gave up 3 bases; unmatched junction bases: 10. Germline V gene sequence: CDR1 SGHTA, CDR2 FQGNSA. The CDR3 extends over 17 amino acids. For the CDR3, the DNA is TGTGCCAGCAGCCCCCGGCAGGGGGTAATCTATAATTCACCCCTCCACTTT. It yields the protein CASSPRQGVIYNSPLHF.

The V call is TRBV27, the J call TRBJ1-3; 10 positions agree with TRBD1. There are 15 residues in the CDR3. Looked up from germline, CDR1 is MNHEY and CDR2 is SMNVEV (reference sequence). The V gene end was trimmed by 0 bases and the J gene end by 8 bases; junction bases not matched to a gene: 4. For the CDR3, the DNA is TGTGCCAGCAGTTTATCCGGGACAGGGGTAGACACCATATATTTT. Translated: CASSLSGTGVDTIYF.

The V and J genes are TRBV24-1 and TRBJ2-7; D is perhaps TRBD1 or TRBD2 (5 bases each). Germline V gene data show CDR1 as KGHDR and CDR2 as SFDVKD. Trimming cost V 3 bases and J 2 bases, with 10 bases left between them. The CDR3 runs 14 residues. The DNA for the CDR3 is TGTGCCACCAGTGATACCGGGGCAACCTACGAGCAGTACTTC. Its translation is CATSDTGATYEQYF.

This chain joins TRBV6-1 and TRBJ1-2; D is ambiguous. Trimming stripped 2 bases from V and 8 bases from J, with 12 bases between. This CDR3 has 13 residues. CDR1 is MNHNS, CDR2 SASEGT, per germline. CDR3 DNA: TGTGCCAGCAGTGAATCAACCAAATGGGGCTACACCTTC. Residues: CASSESTKWGYTF.

This clone was detected only once. V gene TRBV6-6 combines with J gene TRBJ2-7, with D tentatively TRBD2 (6 bases). Trimming took 11 bases from V and 0 from J, leaving 14 bases between them. Germline V gene data show CDR1 as MNHNY and CDR2 as SVGAGI (reference sequence). The CDR3 sequence is 13 residues long. DNA of the CDR3: TGTGCCGCGGGATTTGACAGCTCCTACGAGCAGTACTTC. Protein sequence: CAAGFDSSYEQYF.

Only one count was recorded for this clone. The chain has TRBV6-2 or TRBV6-3 and TRBJ2-7; D might be TRBD1 or TRBD2, each matching 5 bases. With 2 bases removed from V and 2 bases from J, the gap between germline ends came to 7 bases. The CDR3 is 13 amino acids. Germline-derived CDR1 and CDR2 are MNHEY and SVGEGT. DNA of the CDR3: TGTGCCAGCAGTTACCCGGGACCCTACGAGCAGTACTTC. It is translated as CASSYPGPYEQYF.

Remarks on this clone: Being one base from a much bigger clone, this may be a read error. The rearrangement joins TRBV28 to TRBJ1-1, with TRBD1 matching 8 bases. Germline V gene sequence: CDR1 MDHEN, CDR2 SYDVKM. The CDR3 runs 13 residues. Trimming cost V 5 bases and J 1 base; bases outside gene matches: 0. The CDR3 sequence: CASSDRGNTEAFF. As DNA, the CDR3 is TGTGCCAGCAGTGACAGGGGGAACACTGAAGCTTTCTTT. The full variable domain, its missing parts supplied by reference TRBV28 and TRBJ1-1, is DVKVTQSSRYLVKRTGEKVFLECVQDMDHENMFWYRQDPGLGLRLIYFSYDVKMKEKGDIPEGYSVSREKKERFSLILESASTNQTSMYLCASSDRGNTEAFFGQGTRLTVV.

The chain recombines TRBV5-1 with TRBJ2-3; 13 bases map to TRBD2. J gave up 3 bases and V 4 bases, and 11 bases lay outside the gene matches. The CDR3 loop spans 18 amino acids. Germline lookup yields CDR1 SGHRS and CDR2 YFSETQ. CDR3 DNA sequence: TGCGCCAGCAGCCTACCCGGACTAGCGGGAGTCGCTACAGATACGCAGTATTTT. It specifies CASSLPGLAGVATDTQYF.